These 25 T cell receptor beta chains were sequenced from one sample in a study of blood T cell repertoires in COVID-19. Libraries were prepared by immunoSEQ multiplex PCR; TCRdb keeps only in-frame clonotypes and omits some of them. Of about 100,000 clones listed, about four fifths were seen once; the top ten hold 4% to 5.5%. Sequenced: peripheral blood. The receptors here all came from a man aged 55 to 70 with acute or convalescent COVID-19.

The rearrangement uses TRBV4-1 and TRBJ2-2; 8 positions agree with TRBD1. The germline CDR1 and CDR2 sequences are MGHRA and YSYEKL. J gave up 7 bases and V 5 bases, and 9 bases lay outside the gene matches. This CDR3 has 15 amino acids. CDR3 coding DNA: TGCGCCAGCAGCACCGGACAGGGACCCCGCGGGGAGCTGTTTTTT. Residues: CASSTGQGPRGELFF.

This chain joins TRBV28 and TRBJ1-2, with TRBD1 identical over 8 bases. The ends lost 6 bases at V and 7 bases at J; junction bases unmatched: 7. In germline, CDR1 is MDHEN, CDR2 SYDVKM. The CDR3 spans 13 residues. CDR3 loop: CASRAGGWRGYTF. The CDR3 nucleotides are TGTGCCAGCAGGGCAGGGGGCTGGCGTGGCTACACCTTC.

The rearrangement joins TRBV18 to TRBJ1-5; TRBD1 might be the D (5 bases). The CDR3 totals 14 residues. From germline, CDR1 is KGHSH and CDR2 LQKENI. The V end lost 3 bases, the J end lost 3 bases, and 9 bases lay between the germline ends. CDR3 coding DNA: TGTGCCAGCTCACCCAGGGTAGACAATCAGCCCCAGCATTTT. This translates into CASSPRVDNQPQHF.

V is TRBV5-1 and J is TRBJ2-5; 9 bases are shared with TRBD1. The CDR3 has 13 residues. Losses at the gene ends were 4 bases for V and 3 bases for J; bases not matched to a gene: 1. Germline loops: CDR1 SGHRS, CDR2 YFSETQ. DNA for the CDR3: TGCGCCAGCAGCACAGGGGGCGAAGAGACCCAGTACTTC. It yields the protein CASSTGGEETQYF. The full variable domain, its missing parts supplied by reference TRBV5-1 and TRBJ2-5, is KAGVTQTPRYLIKTRGQQVTLSCSPISGHRSVSWYQQTPGQGLQFLFEYFSETQRNKGNFPGRFSGRQFSNSRSEMNVSTLELGDSALYLCASSTGGEETQYFGPGTRLLVL.

The CDR3 nucleotides read TGTGCCAGCAGCTTAGGCAGGGGGGACACTGAAGCTTTCTTT. It yields the protein CASSLGRGDTEAFF. V usage is TRBV7-3 and J usage is TRBJ1-1; 7 bases line up with TRBD1. The CDR3 runs to 14 residues. The junction had 3 bases not matched to a gene; V was cut back by 2 bases and J by 3 bases. Per germline, CDR1 SGHTA and CDR2 FQGTGA.

This clone has just one count. This chain links TRBV6-5 with TRBJ2-7, with TRBD2 matching 11 bases. The CDR3 loop spans 14 amino acids. Germline V gene sequence: CDR1 MNHEY, CDR2 SVGAGI. The junction had 4 bases not matched to a gene; V was cut back by 5 bases and J by 4 bases. The CDR3 sequence: CASSPGTSGYEQYF. CDR3 bases: TGTGCCAGCAGTCCTGGGACTAGCGGATACGAGCAGTACTTC.

A remark on this clone: At one end, the junction sequence differs from germline, possibly due to a read error. The rearrangement uses TRBV7-7 and TRBJ2-2; 8 positions agree with TRBD1. Germline V gives CDR1 SSHAT, CDR2 FNYEAQ (reference sequence). The CDR3 sequence is 17 residues long. The CDR3: CASSARTGTGNLGELFF. The CDR3 nucleotides are TGTGCTAGCAGCGCCAGGACCGGGACAGGCAACCTCGGGGAGCTGTTTTTT.

In its sample, this clone was seen a few times. This rearrangement joins TRBV14 to TRBJ1-2; D not certain. V dropped 4 bases and J dropped 6 bases, with 12 bases sitting between them. Germline CDR1 reads SGHDN; CDR2 reads FVKESK. The length of the CDR3 is 13 residues. CDR3 region: CASSLQPLDGYTF. The CDR3 DNA sequence: TGTGCCAGCAGCCTACAGCCTCTCGATGGCTACACCTTC.

V is TRBV19 and J is TRBJ1-3, with 9 bases that match TRBD1. There are 15 residues in the CDR3. The germline gives CDR1 LNHDA, CDR2 SQIVND (reference sequence). With V trimmed by 6 bases and J by 0 bases, 3 bases remained unmatched. DNA of the CDR3: TGTGCCAGTAGGGACAGGGGATTCTCTGGAAACACCATATATTTT. Protein sequence: CASRDRGFSGNTIYF.

The chain employs TRBV19 and TRBJ1-2; 10 nucleotides align to TRBD1. Germline CDR1 LNHDA, CDR2 SQIVND (reference sequence). V trimming: 4 bases; J trimming: 4 bases; junction bases outside the gene matches: 6. The CDR3 extends over 15 amino acids. The CDR3 DNA reads TGTGCCAGTAGTAGCGCGACAGGGGGCGGCTATGGCTACACCTTC. Protein product: CASSSATGGGYGYTF.

The rearrangement links TRBV5-3 to TRBJ1-1, with D possibly TRBD1 on 6 matching bases. TRBV5-3 falls under the ORF class, with uncertain function. There are 14 residues in the CDR3. V was clipped by 2 bases and J by 4 bases, with 12 bases between them. As DNA, the CDR3 is TGTGCCAGAAGCTTCAGTACAGGGCGCACTGAAGCTTTCTTT. Its protein is CARSFSTGRTEAFF.

This sequence joins TRBV6-5 and TRBJ1-2, with 8 bases lining up with TRBD1. Germline-derived CDR1 and CDR2 are MNHEY and SVGAGI. After removal of 4 bases from V and 6 bases from J, the junction contained 7 bases not matched to a gene. The CDR3 is made up of 14 amino acids. CDR3 coding DNA: TGTGCCAGCAGTTCCCGGACAGGGATGAATGGCTACACCTTC. Translating gives CASSSRTGMNGYTF.

The chain links TRBV10-1 to TRBJ2-1; 11 positions match TRBD2. This CDR3 is 14 amino acids long. V gave up 6 bases and J gave up 5 bases; unmatched junction bases: 3. Germline-derived CDR1 and CDR2 are WNHNN and SYGVQD (reference sequence). CDR3 nucleotide sequence: TGCGCCAGCAGGACTAGCGGGACTAACAATGAGCAGTTCTTC. Amino acids: CASRTSGTNNEQFF.

The chain employs TRBV5-1 and TRBJ1-5; TRBD1 is a possible D gene (6 bases). V was pared by 4 bases and J by 6 bases, with 14 bases between. The CDR3 sequence is 14 residues long. From germline, CDR1 is SGHRS and CDR2 YFSETQ. CDR3 loop: CASSPTGGFQPQHF. Here the CDR3 DNA reads TGCGCCAGCAGCCCAACGGGGGGCTTTCAGCCCCAGCATTTT.

This clone appeared a single time. The chain links TRBV5-1 to TRBJ2-5; D ambiguous. With 0 bases removed from V and 2 bases from J, the gap between germline ends came to 11 bases. Germline-derived CDR1 and CDR2 are SGHRS and YFSETQ. The length of the CDR3 is 15 residues. CDR3 residues: CASSLVSGLQETQYF. CDR3 coding DNA: TGCGCCAGCAGCTTGGTTTCGGGTTTGCAAGAGACCCAGTACTTC.

This clone has more than one count but fewer than ten. The V call is TRBV2, the J call TRBJ2-5; a weak D match, TRBD1 (7 bases). The CDR3 is 13 residues long. Per germline, CDR1 SNHLY and CDR2 FYNNEI. Trimming removed 10 bases at V and 2 bases at J, with 14 bases between. DNA of the CDR3: TGTGCCATCCGGTCAGGGGGGCAAGAGACCCAGTACTTC. This codes for CAIRSGGQETQYF.

This clone was picked up one time. The chain combines TRBV5-1 with TRBJ1-1; a weak D match, TRBD1 (5 bases). V was shortened by 0 bases and J by 10 bases, with 19 bases between the two germline ends. Germline CDR1 SGHRS, CDR2 YFSETQ. The CDR3 sequence is 15 residues long. The CDR3 DNA reads as TGCGCCAGCAGCTTGGACTTTCAGCGGGGGTTCGGAGCTTTCTTT. Protein sequence: CASSLDFQRGFGAFF.

The chain couples TRBV29-1 to TRBJ2-2, with D maybe TRBD2 (6 bases). The V end lost 4 bases, the J end lost 2 bases, and 14 bases lay between the germline ends. This CDR3 spans 15 amino acids. Per the germline V gene, CDR1 is SQVTM and CDR2 is ANQGSEA. The CDR3 here is CSVVQGAGNTGELFF. In DNA form, the CDR3 reads TGCAGCGTTGTTCAGGGTGCGGGAAACACCGGGGAGCTGTTTTTT.

This clone was seen a handful of times. This chain connects TRBV2 to TRBJ1-6; D may be TRBD1 (5 bases). Germline V gene sequence: CDR1 SNHLY, CDR2 FYNNEI. The CDR3 has 15 residues. V lost 6 bases and J lost 7, with 16 bases in between. CDR3 in amino acids: CASRKRDGRNSPLHF. CDR3 coding DNA: TGTGCCAGCAGAAAACGGGACGGGAGAAATTCACCCCTCCACTTT.

The chain recombines TRBV20-1 with TRBJ2-3; 13 bases match TRBD2. From germline, CDR1 is DFQATT and CDR2 SNEGSKA (reference sequence). J gave up 5 bases and V 3 bases, and 2 bases lay outside the gene matches. CDR3 length: 14 residues. In nucleotides, the CDR3 is TGCAGTGCTAGTACTAGCGGGAGGGGAGATACGCAGTATTTT. It is translated as CSASTSGRGDTQYF.

The J gene is TRBJ2-3, the V gene TRBV19, with D possibly matching TRBD2 (5 bases). There are 14 residues in the CDR3. CDR1 LNHDA and CDR2 SQIVND come from the germline V gene (reference sequence). Trimming stripped 4 bases from V and 2 bases from J, with 10 bases between. The CDR3 protein is CASSRTFPTDTQYF. The CDR3, as DNA: TGTGCCAGTAGTAGGACTTTTCCCACAGATACGCAGTATTTT.

The chain carries TRBV5-1 and TRBJ2-1; 9 bases line up with TRBD1. V gave up 3 bases and J gave up 8 bases; unmatched junction bases: 9. Per the germline V gene, CDR1 is SGHRS and CDR2 is YFSETQ. This CDR3 is built from 15 residues. The CDR3 sequence: CASSSPGQGSYEQFF. DNA of the CDR3: TGCGCCAGCAGCTCACCGGGACAGGGAAGCTATGAGCAGTTCTTC. Variable domain in full (rest from reference TRBV5-1 and TRBJ2-1): KAGVTQTPRYLIKTRGQQVTLSCSPISGHRSVSWYQQTPGQGLQFLFEYFSETQRNKGNFPGRFSGRQFSNSRSEMNVSTLELGDSALYLCASSSPGQGSYEQFFGPGTRLTVL.

The V and J genes are TRBV6-5 and TRBJ1-2; 10 bases line up with TRBD1. Germline trimming cut 1 base from V and 8 bases from J; bases unmatched to any gene: 7. CDR3 length: 15 residues. CDR1 is MNHEY, CDR2 SVGAGI, per germline. The CDR3 DNA reads as TGTGCCAGCAGTTACTACACCGGGACAGGGGAGGGCTACACCTTC. It codes for CASSYYTGTGEGYTF.

A remark on this clone: Other DNA sequences from this sample encode an identical CDR3 as well. As DNA, the CDR3 is TGTGCCAGCAGTTTACGGGAGAACACTGAAGCTTTCTTT. Translated, it gives CASSLRENTEAFF. The chain joins TRBV12-3 or TRBV12-4 to TRBJ1-1, with unresolved D. The CDR3 runs to 13 residues. Trimming shortened V by 2 bases and J by 1 base, and 5 bases separated the two germline ends.

A few counts support this clone. This chain links TRBV27 with TRBJ2-2, with D perhaps matching TRBD1 (6 bases). The germline V and J ends were trimmed by 2 bases and 4 bases, with 8 bases remaining between them. Germline CDR1 and CDR2: MNHEY and SMNVEV (reference sequence). The CDR3 extends over 14 amino acids. CDR3 region: CASSLGGGTGELFF. The CDR3 region has the DNA TGTGCCAGCAGTTTAGGGGGCGGCACCGGGGAGCTGTTTTTT.